The 14 T cell receptor beta chains reported below all come from one sample, sequenced in a study of T cell responses to AZD1222 COVID-19 vaccine. Clones were sequenced by immunoSEQ multiplex PCR, and TCRdb holds only the in-frame ones, with some missing. Here the sample spans 130,000 or so clones, roughly 85% being singletons. Sequences were derived from peripheral blood, sampled 28 days after the second dose of the MenACWY control vaccine. The receptors originated from an adult who received the MenACWY meningococcal vaccine as a control.

The chain carries TRBV5-6 and TRBJ1-2; D is undetermined. CDR1 is SGHDT, CDR2 YYEEEE, per germline. The CDR3 length is 14 residues. The V gene lost 2 bases and the J gene lost 0 bases, with 8 bases spanning the gap. The CDR3 sequence is CASSFRSTNYGYTF. The CDR3 DNA reads as TGTGCCAGCAGCTTTAGGTCCACTAACTATGGCTACACCTTC.

The rearrangement joins TRBV2 to TRBJ2-3; a weak D match, TRBD1 (6 bases). The CDR3 is made up of 14 amino acids. V was shortened by 6 bases and J by 6 bases, with 16 bases between the two germline ends. The V gene's germline CDR1 is SNHLY and CDR2 FYNNEI. CDR3: CASSLQGHSDTQYF. The CDR3 DNA reads TGTGCCAGCAGCCTACAGGGACACAGTGATACGCAGTATTTT.

The chain couples TRBV11-2 to TRBJ1-4, with no clear D. This CDR3 is built from 14 residues. V was cut by 8 bases and J by 7 bases, with 17 bases left in between. Germline V gene sequence: CDR1 SGHAT, CDR2 FQNNGV. CDR3 amino acids: CASSKGPVAEKLFF. The CDR3 bases are TGTGCCAGCTCGAAAGGGCCTGTCGCTGAAAAACTGTTTTTT. Variable domain in full (rest from reference TRBV11-2 and TRBJ1-4): EAGVAQSPRYKIIEKRQSVAFWCNPISGHATLYWYQQILGQGPKLLIQFQNNGVVDDSQLPKDRFSAERLKGVDSTLKIQPAKLEDSAVYLCASSKGPVAEKLFFGSGTQLSVL.

V gene TRBV9 combines with J gene TRBJ2-7; possibly TRBD1 for D (8 bases). From germline, CDR1 is SGDLS and CDR2 YYNGEE. The CDR3 length is 14 residues. V shed 5 bases and J shed 4 bases, with 16 bases lying between them. The CDR3 DNA follows: TGTGCCAGCAGGCAAGACAGGGGAGGGTACGAGCAGTACTTC. Its translation is CASRQDRGGYEQYF.

The V and J genes are TRBV5-5 and TRBJ1-2, with 7 positions matching TRBD1. Germline-derived CDR1 and CDR2 are SGHKS and YYEKEE (reference sequence). The CDR3 sequence is 14 residues long. V shed 0 bases, J shed 3 bases, and the junction held 2 bases outside the gene matches. CDR3 in amino acids: CASSLDRGYYGYTF. The CDR3 DNA reads as TGTGCCAGCAGCTTGGACAGGGGTTACTATGGCTACACCTTC.

The chain employs TRBV5-1 and TRBJ2-3, with 11 bases aligning to TRBD2. The ends lost 4 bases at V and 1 base at J; junction bases unmatched: 5. CDR1 and CDR2 from the germline V gene are SGHRS and YFSETQ. The CDR3 covers 16 residues. The CDR3 reads CASSIGTSGRTDTQYF. In DNA, the CDR3 is TGCGCCAGCAGCATCGGGACTAGCGGTCGCACAGATACGCAGTATTTT.

The chain combines TRBV5-4 with TRBJ2-3; no reliable D call. V lost 1 base to trimming and J lost 2 bases, with 11 bases between them. Looked up from germline, CDR1 is SGHNT and CDR2 is YYREEE (reference sequence). The CDR3 is 15 amino acids. DNA of the CDR3: TGTGCCAGCAGCTTGAACCCGCTGGCCACAGATACGCAGTATTTT. It translates to CASSLNPLATDTQYF. Variable domain in full (rest from reference TRBV5-4 and TRBJ2-3): ETGVTQSPTHLIKTRGQQVTLRCSSQSGHNTVSWYQQALGQGPQFIFQYYREEENGRGNFPPRFSGLQFPNYSSELNVNALELDDSALYLCASSLNPLATDTQYFGPGTRLTVL.

This chain connects TRBV9 to TRBJ2-7, with D unclear. Per the germline V gene, CDR1 is SGDLS and CDR2 is YYNGEE. V was trimmed by 0 bases and J by 0 bases, leaving 7 bases between them. The CDR3 length is 14 residues. The CDR3 nucleotides are TGTGCCAGCAGCGTAGTCGTAGACTCCTACGAGCAGTACTTC. As protein: CASSVVVDSYEQYF.

The V gene is TRBV2, the J gene TRBJ2-1; 10 bases line up with TRBD2. J was trimmed by 6 bases and V by 6 bases; bases with no gene match: 11. Germline-derived CDR1 and CDR2 are SNHLY and FYNNEI. The CDR3 runs 16 residues. The CDR3 loop reads CASRSNPGLAFNEQFF. CDR3 sequence (DNA): TGTGCCAGCAGAAGTAATCCGGGACTAGCGTTCAATGAGCAGTTCTTC.

CDR3 in amino acids: CASSKRRVGQFF. The CDR3, as DNA: TGTGCCAGCAGTAAAAGGAGGGTGGGGCAGTTCTTC. The chain employs TRBV2 and TRBJ2-1, with TRBD2 as a possible D gene (6 bases). Germline V gene lookup returns CDR1 SNHLY and CDR2 FYNNEI. This CDR3 spans 12 amino acids. V lost 5 bases to trimming and J lost 12 bases, with 14 bases between them.

This chain links TRBV20-1 with TRBJ2-7; D is uncertain. Trimming stripped 3 bases from V and 5 bases from J, with 8 bases between. The CDR3 is 11 amino acids. The germline gives CDR1 DFQATT, CDR2 SNEGSKA (reference sequence). DNA for the CDR3: TGCAGTGCTAGGGCGACCGACGAGCAGTACTTC. It codes for CSARATDEQYF.

The V call is TRBV4-2, the J call TRBJ1-6, with 11 bases fitting TRBD1. Per germline, CDR1 LGHNA and CDR2 YNFKEQ. CDR3 length: 15 amino acids. V lost 6 bases and J lost 7; bases outside the gene matches: 5. The CDR3 sequence: CASSSDRGRNSPLHF. CDR3 DNA sequence: TGTGCCAGCAGTTCGGACAGGGGGCGAAATTCACCCCTCCACTTT.

The chain recombines TRBV7-2 with TRBJ2-1; 8 positions match TRBD1. This CDR3 has 15 amino acids. Trimming at V came to 2 bases and at J to 8 bases, leaving 8 bases not matched to a gene. Germline CDR1 is SGHTA and CDR2 is FQGNSA. This CDR3 is CASSLMPGGGDEQFF. CDR3 nucleotides: TGTGCCAGCAGCTTAATGCCAGGGGGCGGCGATGAGCAGTTCTTC.

The chain couples TRBV2 to TRBJ1-1, with 11 bases lining up with TRBD1. CDR1 SNHLY and CDR2 FYNNEI come from the germline V gene. V lost 5 bases and J lost 0; bases outside the gene matches: 5. This CDR3 contains 16 residues. CDR3 DNA: TGTGCCAGCAGTATAGGACAGGGGGCTATGAACACTGAAGCTTTCTTT. Amino acids: CASSIGQGAMNTEAFF.